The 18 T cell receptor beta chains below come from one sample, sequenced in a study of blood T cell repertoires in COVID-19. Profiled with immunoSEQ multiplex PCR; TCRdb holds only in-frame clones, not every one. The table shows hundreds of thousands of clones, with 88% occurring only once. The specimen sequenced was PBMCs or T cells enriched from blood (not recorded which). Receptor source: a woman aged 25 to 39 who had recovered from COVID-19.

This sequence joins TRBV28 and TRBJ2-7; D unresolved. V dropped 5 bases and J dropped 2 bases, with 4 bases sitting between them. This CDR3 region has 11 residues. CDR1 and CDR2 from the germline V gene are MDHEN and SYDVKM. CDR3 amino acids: CASSITYEQYF. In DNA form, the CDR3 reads TGTGCCAGCAGTATAACCTACGAGCAGTACTTC.

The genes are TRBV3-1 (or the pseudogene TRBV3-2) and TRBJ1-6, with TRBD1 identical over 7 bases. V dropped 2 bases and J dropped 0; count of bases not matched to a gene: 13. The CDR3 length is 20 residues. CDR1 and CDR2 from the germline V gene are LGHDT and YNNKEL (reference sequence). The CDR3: CASSQSSGRGTSSYNSPLHF. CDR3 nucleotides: TGTGCCAGCAGCCAATCTTCGGGCAGGGGGACGAGCTCCTATAATTCACCCCTCCACTTT.

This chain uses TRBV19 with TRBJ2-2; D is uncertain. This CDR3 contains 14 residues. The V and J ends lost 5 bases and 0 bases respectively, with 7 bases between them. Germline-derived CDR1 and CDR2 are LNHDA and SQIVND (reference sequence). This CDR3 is CASSYRSNTGELFF. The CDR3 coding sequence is TGTGCCAGTAGTTATCGGTCGAACACCGGGGAGCTGTTTTTT.

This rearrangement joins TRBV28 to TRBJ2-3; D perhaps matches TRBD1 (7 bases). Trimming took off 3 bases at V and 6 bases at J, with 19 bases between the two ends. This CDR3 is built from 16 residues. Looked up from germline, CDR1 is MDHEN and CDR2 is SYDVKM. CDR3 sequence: CASSFYRTGGSDTQYF. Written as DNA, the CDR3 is TGTGCCAGCAGTTTTTACAGGACAGGAGGGTCTGATACGCAGTATTTT. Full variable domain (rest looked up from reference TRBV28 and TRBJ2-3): DVKVTQSSRYLVKRTGEKVFLECVQDMDHENMFWYRQDPGLGLRLIYFSYDVKMKEKGDIPEGYSVSREKKERFSLILESASTNQTSMYLCASSFYRTGGSDTQYFGPGTRLTVL.

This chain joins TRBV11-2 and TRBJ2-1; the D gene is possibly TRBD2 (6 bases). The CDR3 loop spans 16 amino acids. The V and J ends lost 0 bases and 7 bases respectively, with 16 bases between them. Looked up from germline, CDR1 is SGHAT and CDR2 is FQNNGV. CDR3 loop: CASSLERIAVYNEQFF. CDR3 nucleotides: TGTGCCAGCAGCTTAGAAAGAATAGCGGTGTATAATGAGCAGTTCTTC.

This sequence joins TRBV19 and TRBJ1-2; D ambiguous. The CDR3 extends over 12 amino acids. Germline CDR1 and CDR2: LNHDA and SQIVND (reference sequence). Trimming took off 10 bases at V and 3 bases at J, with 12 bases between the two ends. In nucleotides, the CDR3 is TGTGCCACCGACGGAGAGGACTATGGCTACACCTTC. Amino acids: CATDGEDYGYTF. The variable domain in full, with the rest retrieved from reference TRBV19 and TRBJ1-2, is DGGITQSPKYLFRKEGQNVTLSCEQNLNHDAMYWYRQDPGQGLRLIYYSQIVNDFQKGDIAEGYSVSREKKESFPLTVTSAQKNPTAFYLCATDGEDYGYTFGSGTRLTVV.

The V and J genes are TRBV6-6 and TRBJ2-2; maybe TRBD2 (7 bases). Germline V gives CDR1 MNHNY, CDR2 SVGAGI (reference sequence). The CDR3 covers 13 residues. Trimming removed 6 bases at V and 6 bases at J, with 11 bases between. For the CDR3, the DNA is TGTGCCAGCAGCCCGGGGGGCCCCGGGGAGCTGTTTTTT. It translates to CASSPGGPGELFF.

CDR3 protein: CASSSGTGGVSPLYEQYF. The CDR3 DNA follows: TGTGCCAGCAGCTCCGGGACAGGGGGCGTTTCTCCCCTTTACGAGCAGTACTTC. The chain employs TRBV7-9 and TRBJ2-7, with 12 bases matching TRBD1. The CDR3 contains 18 residues. Per the germline V gene, CDR1 is SEHNR and CDR2 is FQNEAQ (reference sequence). The V and J ends lost 4 bases and 4 bases, in that order; junction bases with no gene match: 14.

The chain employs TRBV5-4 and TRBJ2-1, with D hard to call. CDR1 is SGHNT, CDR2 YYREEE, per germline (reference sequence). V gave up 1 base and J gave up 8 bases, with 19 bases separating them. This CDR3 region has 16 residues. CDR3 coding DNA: TGTGCCAGCAGCTTGCCCCATAAGGCCAGGATTGATGAGCAGTTCTTC. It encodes CASSLPHKARIDEQFF.

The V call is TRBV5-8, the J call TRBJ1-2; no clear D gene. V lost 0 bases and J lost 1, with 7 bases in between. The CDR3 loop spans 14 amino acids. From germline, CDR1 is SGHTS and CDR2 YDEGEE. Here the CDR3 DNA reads TGTGCCAGCAGCTTGGGGGCCAGTAACTATGGCTACACCTTC. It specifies CASSLGASNYGYTF.

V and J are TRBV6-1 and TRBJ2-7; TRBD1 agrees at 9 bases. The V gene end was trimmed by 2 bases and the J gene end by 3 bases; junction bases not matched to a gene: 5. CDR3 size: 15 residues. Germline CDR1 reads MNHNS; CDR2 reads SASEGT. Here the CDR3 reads CASSETGGQGYEQYF. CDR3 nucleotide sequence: TGTGCCAGCAGTGAAACGGGGGGACAGGGCTACGAGCAGTACTTC.

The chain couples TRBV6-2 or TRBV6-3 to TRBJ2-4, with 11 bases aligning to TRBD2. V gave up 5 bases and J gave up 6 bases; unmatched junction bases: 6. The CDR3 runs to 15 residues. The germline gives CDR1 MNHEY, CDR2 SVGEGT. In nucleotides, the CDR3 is TGTGCCAGCAGTCGACTAGCGGGGACGGGAAACATTCAGTACTTC. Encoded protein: CASSRLAGTGNIQYF.

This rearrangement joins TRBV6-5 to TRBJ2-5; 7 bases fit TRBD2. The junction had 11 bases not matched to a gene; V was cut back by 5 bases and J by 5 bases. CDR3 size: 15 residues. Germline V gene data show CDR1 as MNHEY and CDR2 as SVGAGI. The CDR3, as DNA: TGTGCCAGCAGTCGACAGTGGGCGGGGGTGGAGACCCAGTACTTC. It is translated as CASSRQWAGVETQYF.

CDR3 DNA: TGTGCCTGGAGGACAGGGGGCTACGAGCAGTACTTC. Encoded protein: CAWRTGGYEQYF. The chain uses TRBV30 and TRBJ2-7, with 9 bases identical to TRBD1. The CDR3 is made up of 12 amino acids. CDR1 GTSNPN and CDR2 SVGIG come from the germline V gene (reference sequence). The V and J ends lost 3 bases and 3 bases, in that order; junction bases with no gene match: 0.

The CDR3 protein is CASSSQGVRTDTQYF. The CDR3 bases are TGTGCCAGCAGCTCCCAGGGTGTTAGGACAGATACGCAGTATTTT. This rearrangement joins TRBV11-3 to TRBJ2-3, with D maybe TRBD1 (5 bases). Per germline, CDR1 SGHNT and CDR2 YENEEA. This CDR3 has 15 residues. The germline V and J ends were trimmed by 4 bases and 3 bases, with 14 bases remaining between them.

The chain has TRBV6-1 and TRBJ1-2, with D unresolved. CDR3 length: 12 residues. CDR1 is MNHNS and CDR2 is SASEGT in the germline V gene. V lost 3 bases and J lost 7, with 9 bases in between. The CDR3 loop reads CASSDRAGGYTF. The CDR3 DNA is TGTGCCAGCAGTGACAGAGCGGGTGGCTACACCTTC.

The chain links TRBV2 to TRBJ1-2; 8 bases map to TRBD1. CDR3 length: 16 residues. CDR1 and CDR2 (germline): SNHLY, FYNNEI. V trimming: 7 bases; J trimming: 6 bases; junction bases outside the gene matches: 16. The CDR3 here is CASTLADRDTSHGYTF. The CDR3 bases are TGTGCCAGCACGCTCGCGGACAGGGATACTTCTCATGGCTACACCTTC. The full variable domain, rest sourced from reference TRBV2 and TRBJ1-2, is EPEVTQTPSHQVTQMGQEVILRCVPISNHLYFYWYRQILGQKVEFLVSFYNNEISEKSEIFDDQFSVERPDGSNFTLKIRSTKLEDSAMYFCASTLADRDTSHGYTFGSGTRLTVV.

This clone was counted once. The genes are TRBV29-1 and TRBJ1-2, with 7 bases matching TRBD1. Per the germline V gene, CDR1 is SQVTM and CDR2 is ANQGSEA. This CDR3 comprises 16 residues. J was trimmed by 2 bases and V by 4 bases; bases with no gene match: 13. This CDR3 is CSVAPSLTGFNYGYTF. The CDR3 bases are TGCAGCGTTGCCCCCTCTCTGACAGGGTTCAACTATGGCTACACCTTC.